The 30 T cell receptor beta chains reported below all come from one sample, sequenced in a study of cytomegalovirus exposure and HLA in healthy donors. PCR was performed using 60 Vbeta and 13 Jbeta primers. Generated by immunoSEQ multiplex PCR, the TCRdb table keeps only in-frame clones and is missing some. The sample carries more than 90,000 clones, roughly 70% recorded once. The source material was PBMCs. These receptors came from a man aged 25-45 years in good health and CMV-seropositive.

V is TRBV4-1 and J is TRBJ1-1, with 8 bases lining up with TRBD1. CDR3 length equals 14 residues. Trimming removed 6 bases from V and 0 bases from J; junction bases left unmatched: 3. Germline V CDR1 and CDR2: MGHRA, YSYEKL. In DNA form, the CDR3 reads TGCGCCAGCAGTTCGACAGGGGTGAACACTGAAGCTTTCTTT. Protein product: CASSSTGVNTEAFF.

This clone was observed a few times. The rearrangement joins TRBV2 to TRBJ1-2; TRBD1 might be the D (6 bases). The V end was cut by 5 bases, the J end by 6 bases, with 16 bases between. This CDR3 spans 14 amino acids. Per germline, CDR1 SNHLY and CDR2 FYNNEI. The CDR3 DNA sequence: TGTGCCAGCAGTCCTACCGGGACAAGGCATGGCTACACCTTC. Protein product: CASSPTGTRHGYTF.

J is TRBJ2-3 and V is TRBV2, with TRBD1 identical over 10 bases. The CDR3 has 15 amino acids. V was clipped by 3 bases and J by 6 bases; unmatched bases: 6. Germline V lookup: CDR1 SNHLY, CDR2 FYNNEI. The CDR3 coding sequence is TGTGCCAGCAGTGAGGGACAGGGGATGTGGGATACGCAGTATTTT. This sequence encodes CASSEGQGMWDTQYF.

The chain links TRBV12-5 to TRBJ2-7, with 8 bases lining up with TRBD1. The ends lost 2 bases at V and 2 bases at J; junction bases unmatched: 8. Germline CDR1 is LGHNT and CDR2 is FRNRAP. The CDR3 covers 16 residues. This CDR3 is CASGLSWDRLAYEQYF. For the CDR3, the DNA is TGTGCTAGTGGTTTGAGCTGGGACAGGTTGGCCTACGAGCAGTACTTC.

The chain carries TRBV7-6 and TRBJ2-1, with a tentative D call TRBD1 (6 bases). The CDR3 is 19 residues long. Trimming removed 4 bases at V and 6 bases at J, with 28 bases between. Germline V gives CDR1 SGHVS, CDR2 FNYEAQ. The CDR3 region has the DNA TGTGCCAGCAGCTGGGTTCACAGGGACACGATAACCGGCCCCAATGAGCAGTTCTTC. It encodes CASSWVHRDTITGPNEQFF.

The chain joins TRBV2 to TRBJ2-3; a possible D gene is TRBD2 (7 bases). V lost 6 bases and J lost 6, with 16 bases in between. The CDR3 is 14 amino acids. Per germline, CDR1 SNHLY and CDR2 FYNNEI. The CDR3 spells CASRGTRGADTQYF. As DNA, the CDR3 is TGTGCCAGCAGGGGCACCCGGGGGGCGGATACGCAGTATTTT.

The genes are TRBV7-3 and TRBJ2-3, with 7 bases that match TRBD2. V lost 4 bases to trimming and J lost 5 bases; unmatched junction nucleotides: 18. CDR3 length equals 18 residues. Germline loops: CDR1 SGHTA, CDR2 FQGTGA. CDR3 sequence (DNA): TGTGCCAGCAGCTCCCGTAGCGCGGGAGACTTCGGAAGAGATACGCAGTATTTT. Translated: CASSSRSAGDFGRDTQYF.

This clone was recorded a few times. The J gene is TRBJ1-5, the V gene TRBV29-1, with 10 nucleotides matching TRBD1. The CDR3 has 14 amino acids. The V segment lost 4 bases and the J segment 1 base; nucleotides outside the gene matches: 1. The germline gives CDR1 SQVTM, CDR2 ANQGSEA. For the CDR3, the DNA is TGCAGCGTTGCGACAGGGGGCAGCAATCAGCCCCAGCATTTT. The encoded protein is CSVATGGSNQPQHF.

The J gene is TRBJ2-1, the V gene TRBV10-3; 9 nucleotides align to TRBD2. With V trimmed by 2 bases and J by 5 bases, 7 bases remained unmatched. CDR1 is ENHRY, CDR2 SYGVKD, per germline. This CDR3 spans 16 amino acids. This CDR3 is CAISEDRGRGNNEQFF. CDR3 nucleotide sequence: TGTGCCATCAGTGAGGATCGCGGGAGGGGGAACAATGAGCAGTTCTTC.

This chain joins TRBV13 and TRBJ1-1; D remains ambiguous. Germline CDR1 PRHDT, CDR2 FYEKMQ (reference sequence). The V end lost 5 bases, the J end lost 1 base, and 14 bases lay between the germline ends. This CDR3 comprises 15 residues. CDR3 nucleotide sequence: TGTGCCAGCAGCCCTCTCGCAGCGAAGAACACTGAAGCTTTCTTT. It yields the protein CASSPLAAKNTEAFF.

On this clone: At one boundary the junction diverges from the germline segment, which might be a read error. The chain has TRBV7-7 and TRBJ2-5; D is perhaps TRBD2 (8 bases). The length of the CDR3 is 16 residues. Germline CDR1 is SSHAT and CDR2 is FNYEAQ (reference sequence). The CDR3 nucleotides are TGTGCTAGCAGCCCCTCGGGGACAGCGGGGGTCAGGACCCAGTACTTC. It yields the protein CASSPSGTAGVRTQYF.

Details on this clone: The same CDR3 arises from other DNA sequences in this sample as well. DNA of the CDR3: TGTGCCAGCAGCCGCGAGCGAACGGGAGGAACTGAAGCTTTCTTT. This encodes CASSRERTGGTEAFF. This rearrangement joins TRBV5-6 to TRBJ1-1; unclear D gene. The CDR3 consists of 15 residues. Germline V gene data show CDR1 as SGHDT and CDR2 as YYEEEE. Trimming removed 4 bases from V and 5 bases from J, with 18 bases in between.

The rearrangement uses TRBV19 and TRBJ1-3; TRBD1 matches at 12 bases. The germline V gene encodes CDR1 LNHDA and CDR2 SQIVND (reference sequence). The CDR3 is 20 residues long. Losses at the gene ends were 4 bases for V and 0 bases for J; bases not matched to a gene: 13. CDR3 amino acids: CASSTPGQGAFYGSGNTIYF. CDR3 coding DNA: TGTGCCAGTAGTACTCCGGGACAGGGGGCGTTTTATGGCTCTGGAAACACCATATATTTT.

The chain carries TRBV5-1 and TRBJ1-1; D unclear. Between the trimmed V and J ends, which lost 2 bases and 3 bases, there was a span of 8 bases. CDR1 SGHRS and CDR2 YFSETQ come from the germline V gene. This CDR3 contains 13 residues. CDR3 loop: CASSLEVHTEAFF. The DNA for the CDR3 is TGCGCCAGCAGCTTAGAGGTCCACACTGAAGCTTTCTTT.

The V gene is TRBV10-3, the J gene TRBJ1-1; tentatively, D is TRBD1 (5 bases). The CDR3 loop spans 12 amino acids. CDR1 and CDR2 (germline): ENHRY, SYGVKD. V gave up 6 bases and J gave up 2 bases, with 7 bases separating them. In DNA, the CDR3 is TGTGCCATCAGCCAGGGAAACACTGAAGCTTTCTTT. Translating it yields CAISQGNTEAFF.

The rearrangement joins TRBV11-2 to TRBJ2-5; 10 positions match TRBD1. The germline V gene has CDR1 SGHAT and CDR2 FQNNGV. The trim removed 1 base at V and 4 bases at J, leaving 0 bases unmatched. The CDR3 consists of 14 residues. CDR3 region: CASSLGTGGETQYF. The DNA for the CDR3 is TGTGCCAGCAGCTTAGGGACAGGGGGAGAGACCCAGTACTTC.

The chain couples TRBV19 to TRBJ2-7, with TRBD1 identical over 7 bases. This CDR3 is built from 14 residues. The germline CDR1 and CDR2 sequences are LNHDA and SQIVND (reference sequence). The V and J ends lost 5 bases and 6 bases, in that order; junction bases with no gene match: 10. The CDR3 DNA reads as TGTGCCAGTAGTTTCCAGACAGGGTACGGCGAGCAGTACTTC. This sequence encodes CASSFQTGYGEQYF.

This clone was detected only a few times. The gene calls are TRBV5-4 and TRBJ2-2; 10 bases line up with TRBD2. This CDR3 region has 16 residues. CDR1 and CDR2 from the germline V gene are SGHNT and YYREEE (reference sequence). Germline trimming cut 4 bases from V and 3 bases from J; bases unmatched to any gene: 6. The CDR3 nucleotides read TGTGCCAGCAGCCTATCTAGCGGGGGTTACACCGGGGAGCTGTTTTTT. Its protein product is CASSLSSGGYTGELFF.

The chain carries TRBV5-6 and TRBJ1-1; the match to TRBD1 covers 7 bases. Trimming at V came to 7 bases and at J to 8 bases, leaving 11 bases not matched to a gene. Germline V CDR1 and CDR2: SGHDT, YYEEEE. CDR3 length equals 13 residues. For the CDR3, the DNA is TGTGCCAGCGGCACAACTGGGGGACAGGAAGCTTTCTTT. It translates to CASGTTGGQEAFF.

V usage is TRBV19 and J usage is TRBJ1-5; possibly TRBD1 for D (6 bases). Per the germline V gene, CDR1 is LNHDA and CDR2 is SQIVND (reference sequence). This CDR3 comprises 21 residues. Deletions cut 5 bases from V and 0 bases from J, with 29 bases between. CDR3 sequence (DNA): TGTGCCAGTAGTTATGCAGGGACCGGACAGTGGGGGAGATATAGCAATCAGCCCCAGCATTTT. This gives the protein CASSYAGTGQWGRYSNQPQHF.

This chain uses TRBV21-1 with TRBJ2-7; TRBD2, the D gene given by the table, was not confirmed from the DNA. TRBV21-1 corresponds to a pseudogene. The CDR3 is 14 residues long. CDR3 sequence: CASSNLREYLEQYV. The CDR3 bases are TGTGCCAGCAGCAACCTTCGGGAGTATCTCGAGCAGTACGTC.

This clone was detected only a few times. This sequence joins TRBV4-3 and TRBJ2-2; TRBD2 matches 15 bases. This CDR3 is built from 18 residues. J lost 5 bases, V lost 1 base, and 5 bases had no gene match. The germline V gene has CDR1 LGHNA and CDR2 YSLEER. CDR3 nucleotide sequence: TGCGCCAGCAGCCAAGGGACTAGCGGGAGGGTTGGAACCGGGGAGCTGTTTTTT. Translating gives CASSQGTSGRVGTGELFF.

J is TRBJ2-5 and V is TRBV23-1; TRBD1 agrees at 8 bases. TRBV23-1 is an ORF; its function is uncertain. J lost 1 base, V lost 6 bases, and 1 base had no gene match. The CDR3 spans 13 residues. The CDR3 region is CASSGTGQETQYF. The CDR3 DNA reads TGCGCCAGCAGCGGGACAGGCCAAGAGACCCAGTACTTC.

The CDR3: CASRLRVWDNSPLHF. The CDR3 nucleotides read TGTGCCAGCAGGCTCAGGGTGTGGGATAATTCACCCCTCCACTTT. The chain employs TRBV2 and TRBJ1-6; D is perhaps TRBD1 (5 bases). CDR3 length equals 15 residues. Germline CDR1 reads SNHLY; CDR2 reads FYNNEI. Trimming left V 6 bases short and J 5 bases short, with 14 bases between.

The CDR3 here is CASSYEGGSYNSPLHF. CDR3 in DNA: TGTGCCAGCAGTTACGAAGGAGGCTCCTATAATTCACCCCTCCACTTT. The rearrangement joins TRBV6-5 to TRBJ1-6; no definite D call. The CDR3 consists of 16 residues. Looked up from germline, CDR1 is MNHEY and CDR2 is SVGAGI. V lost 2 bases and J lost 0, with 8 bases in between.

The CDR3 region is CAISGPDRVGQPQHF. CDR3 DNA: TGTGCCATCAGTGGGCCGGACAGGGTCGGTCAGCCCCAGCATTTT. The chain links TRBV10-3 to TRBJ1-5, with TRBD1 matching 8 bases. The CDR3 totals 15 residues. V shed 4 bases, J shed 6 bases, and the junction held 8 bases outside the gene matches. The germline gives CDR1 ENHRY, CDR2 SYGVKD.

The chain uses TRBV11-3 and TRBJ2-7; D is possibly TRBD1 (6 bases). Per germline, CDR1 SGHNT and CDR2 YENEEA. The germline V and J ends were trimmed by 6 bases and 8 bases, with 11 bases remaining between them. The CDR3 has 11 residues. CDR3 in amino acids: CASSQTGKQYF. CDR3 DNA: TGTGCCAGCAGTCAAACAGGGAAGCAGTACTTC.

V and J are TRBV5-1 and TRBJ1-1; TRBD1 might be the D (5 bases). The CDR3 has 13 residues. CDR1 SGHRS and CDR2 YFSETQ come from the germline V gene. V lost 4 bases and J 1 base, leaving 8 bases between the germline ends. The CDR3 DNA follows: TGCGCCAGCAGCAAAACAGGGAACACTGAAGCTTTCTTT. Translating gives CASSKTGNTEAFF.

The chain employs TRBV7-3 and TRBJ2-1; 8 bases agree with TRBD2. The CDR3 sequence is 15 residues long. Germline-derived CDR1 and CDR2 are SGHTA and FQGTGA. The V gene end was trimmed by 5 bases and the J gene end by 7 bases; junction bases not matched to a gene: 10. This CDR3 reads CASSPFLGGGNEQFF. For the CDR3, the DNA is TGTGCCAGCAGCCCCTTCCTCGGGGGGGGTAATGAGCAGTTCTTC.

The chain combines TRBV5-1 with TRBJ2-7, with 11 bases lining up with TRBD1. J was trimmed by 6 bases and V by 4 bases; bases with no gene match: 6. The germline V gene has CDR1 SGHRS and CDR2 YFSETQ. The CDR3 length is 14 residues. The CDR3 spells CASSQGQGVGEQYF. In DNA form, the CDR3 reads TGCGCCAGCAGCCAGGGACAGGGGGTTGGCGAGCAGTACTTC.